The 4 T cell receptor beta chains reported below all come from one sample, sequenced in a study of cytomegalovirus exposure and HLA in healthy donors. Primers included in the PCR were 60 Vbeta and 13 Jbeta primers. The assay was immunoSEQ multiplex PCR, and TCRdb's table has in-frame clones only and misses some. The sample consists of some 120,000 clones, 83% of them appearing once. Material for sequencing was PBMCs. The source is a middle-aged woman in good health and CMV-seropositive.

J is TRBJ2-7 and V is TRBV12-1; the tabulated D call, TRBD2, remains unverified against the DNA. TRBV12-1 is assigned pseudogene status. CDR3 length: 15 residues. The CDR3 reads CASSYPGSWSYEQYF. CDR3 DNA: TGTGCCAGCAGCTATCCGGGATCCTGGAGCTACGAGCAGTACTTC.

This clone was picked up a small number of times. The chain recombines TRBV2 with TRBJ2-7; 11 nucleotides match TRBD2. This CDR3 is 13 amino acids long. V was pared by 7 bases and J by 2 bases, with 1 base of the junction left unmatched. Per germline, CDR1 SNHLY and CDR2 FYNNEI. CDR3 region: CASTGLAAYEQYF. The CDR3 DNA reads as TGTGCCAGCACGGGACTAGCGGCCTACGAGCAGTACTTC.

CDR3 residues: CASSSYRDNYGYTF. CDR3 sequence (DNA): TGTGCCAGCAGTTCCTACAGGGATAACTATGGCTACACCTTC. This sequence joins TRBV2 and TRBJ1-2; TRBD1 might be the D (6 bases). Between the trimmed V and J ends, which lost 5 bases and 1 base, there was a span of 11 bases. The CDR3 has 14 residues. CDR1 and CDR2 (germline): SNHLY, FYNNEI.

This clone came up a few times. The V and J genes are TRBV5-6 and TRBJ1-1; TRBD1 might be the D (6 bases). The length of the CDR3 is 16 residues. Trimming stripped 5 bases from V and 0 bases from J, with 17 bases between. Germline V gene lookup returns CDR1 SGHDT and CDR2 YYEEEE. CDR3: CASSWRFQGLNTEAFF. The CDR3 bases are TGTGCCAGCAGTTGGCGGTTTCAGGGGTTGAACACTGAAGCTTTCTTT.